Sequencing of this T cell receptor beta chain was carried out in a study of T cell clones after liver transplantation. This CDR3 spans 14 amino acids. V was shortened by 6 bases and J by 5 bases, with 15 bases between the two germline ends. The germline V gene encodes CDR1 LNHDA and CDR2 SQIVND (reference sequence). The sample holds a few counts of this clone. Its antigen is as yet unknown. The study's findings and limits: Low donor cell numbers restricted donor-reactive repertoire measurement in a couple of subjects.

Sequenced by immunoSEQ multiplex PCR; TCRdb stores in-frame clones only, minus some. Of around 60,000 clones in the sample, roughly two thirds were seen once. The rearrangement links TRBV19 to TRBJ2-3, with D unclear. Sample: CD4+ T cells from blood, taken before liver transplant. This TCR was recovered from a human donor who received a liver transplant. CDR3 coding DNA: TGTGCCAGTAGAAATGGCCGATTCCAAGATACGCAGTATTTT. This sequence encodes CASRNGRFQDTQYF.